The rows below give T cell receptor beta chains drawn from one sample of a study of shared clonotypes between healthy human individuals. The data were produced by immunoSEQ multiplex PCR, yet TCRdb's version contains in-frame clones alone and is incomplete. Of 450,000 to 600,000 clones detected, approximately 79% appear once; the ten largest clones hold over 10%. Sequenced input: PBMCs. Every receptor here comes from a woman aged 40 to 50 in good health. Some clones in this sample may be carry-over from other donors' samples. Both conserved end residues are part of each CDR3. Fields, in order: J gene, V gene, D gene, clone size, CDR3 DNA, CDR3 protein. The D gene is left open where the match is weak. The listing skips clone size in some rows; elsewhere it reads once, few, many or a size class.

>TRBJ1-1|TRBV18|.|.
TGTGCCAGCTCACCGGGTGTGCAGTTATTCGTGGGCACTGAAGCTTTCTTT
CASSPGVQLFVGTEAFF
>TRBJ2-7|TRBV28|TRBD2|.
TGTGCCACCCGAGGCGGAGCGGGAGACCTCTGGGAGCAGTACTTC
CATRGGAGDLWEQYF
>TRBJ2-7|TRBV7-2|.|once
TGTGCCAGCACCCGGCCGGGCAGGGGAATTTCCTACGAGCAGTACTTC
CASTRPGRGISYEQYF
>TRBJ2-7|TRBV27|.|.
TGTGCCAGCAGTTTCGGTACTACGCGCGAGCAGTACTTC
CASSFGTTREQYF
>TRBJ2-3|TRBV7-9|TRBD2|once
TGTGCCAGCACCCCCTCTAGCGGGAGGAACACAGATACGCAGTATTTT
CASTPSSGRNTDTQYF
>TRBJ2-5|TRBV15|.|.
TGTGCCACCAGCAGCCAGCCCTTCCGGGCCCTAGGAGAGACCCAGTACTTC
CATSSQPFRALGETQYF
>TRBJ1-1|TRBV11-2|.|.
TGTGCCAGCAGCTTAGGTCCAGGGCGGACTGAAGCTTTCTTT
CASSLGPGRTEAFF
>TRBJ2-7|TRBV28|.|.
TGTGCCAGCAGTTTGTCAAAGTCTTGGACAAATTACGAGCAGTACTTC
CASSLSKSWTNYEQYF
>TRBJ2-1|TRBV7-3|TRBD2|once
TGTGCCAGCATCCTACTAGCGGAAGCCTCATTCCCCAATGAGCAGTTCTTC
CASILLAEASFPNEQFF
>TRBJ1-1|TRBV18|.|few
TGTGCCAGCTCACAGGGGATGGGGAACACTGAAGCTTTCTTT
CASSQGMGNTEAFF
>TRBJ2-2|TRBV6-5|TRBD1|once
TGTGCCAGCAGGACAGGGGGCACCGGGGAGCTGTTTTTT
CASRTGGTGELFF
>TRBJ1-4|TRBV15|.|.
TGTGCCACCAGCAGAGATGGGGCGACGGGAGGTGAAAAACTGTTTTTT
CATSRDGATGGEKLFF
>TRBJ1-1|TRBV11-1|TRBD1|.
TGTGCCAGCAGCTTGAACAGGGGGAACACTGAAGCTTTCTTT
CASSLNRGNTEAFF
>TRBJ1-1|TRBV5-6|.|.
TGTGCCAGCAGCTTGGTTGGGGATTCCCTCACTGAAGCTTTCTTT
CASSLVGDSLTEAFF
>TRBJ1-3|TRBV7-8|.|.
TGTGCCAGCAGCTTAGGTGGTGGCGGGGGCGTAAACACCATATATTTT
CASSLGGGGGVNTIYF
>TRBJ2-3|TRBV9|TRBD2|.
TGTGCCAGCAGCCCCGGGACTAAATACACAGATACGCAGTATTTT
CASSPGTKYTDTQYF
>TRBJ2-1|TRBV7-3|.|.
TGTGCCAGCAGCTTAAGAGGCGAAGAGGGGGTCAGGTTATACAATGAGCAGTTCTTC
CASSLRGEEGVRLYNEQFF
>TRBJ2-3|TRBV2|TRBD2|.
TGTGCCAGCAGTGGACTAGCGGGAGGGCCCGAGTATTTT
CASSGLAGGPEYF
>TRBJ2-1|TRBV2|.|.
TGTGCCAGCACGCGGTTCCCCCAGCATGAGCAGTTCTTC
CASTRFPQHEQFF
>TRBJ1-3|TRBV14|.|.
TGTGCCAGCAGCCAAGATCTGGGAAACACCATATATTTT
CASSQDLGNTIYF
>TRBJ2-1|TRBV29-1|TRBD2|.
TGCAGCGTTGCCGGGACTAGCGGGAGCTATGAGCAGTTCTTC
CSVAGTSGSYEQFF
>TRBJ2-1|TRBV10-1|TRBD2|.
TGCGCCAGCAGAATAGCGGGAGGGCCGGACAATGAGCAGTTCTTC
CASRIAGGPDNEQFF
>TRBJ1-6|TRBV2|.|.
TGTGCCAGTAAAGGACAGCTGAATTCACCCCTCCACTTT
CASKGQLNSPLHF
>TRBJ2-3|TRBV12-5|.|.
TGTGCTAGTGGTTTGGGGGGGTCCACAGATACGCAGTATTTT
CASGLGGSTDTQYF
>TRBJ2-1|TRBV7-9|.|.
TGTGCCAGCCCCAACCTCGGGGGTGAGCAGTTCTTC
CASPNLGGEQFF
>TRBJ1-2|TRBV4-1|.|.
TGCGCCAGCAGCCAAGATGACAGCTATGGCTACACCTTC
CASSQDDSYGYTF
>TRBJ2-1|TRBV2|TRBD2|.
TGTGCCAGCAGTGAACGTAGCGGGAGGGCCGGGGGGCAGTTCTTC
CASSERSGRAGGQFF
>TRBJ2-3|TRBV19|TRBD2|.
TGTGCCAGTAGTTCCCCACTAGCGGGAGATGGGGATACGCAGTATTTT
CASSSPLAGDGDTQYF
>TRBJ2-2|TRBV11-2|.|.
TGTGCCAGCAGCTTACGCGGAAACACCGGGGAGCTGTTTTTT
CASSLRGNTGELFF